This T cell receptor (beta chain) is from a study of beta chain features in type 1 diabetes. As every portion of the isolated RNA was reverse transcribed, the sequencing read expressed TCRB transcripts. Some clones are missing from TCRdb's copy, which holds only in-frame ones; the method was immunoSEQ multiplex PCR. Here the sample spans over 65,000 clones, 25% to 35% being singletons. The germline CDR1 and CDR2 sequences are SGHVS and FQNEAQ. Trimming at V came to 2 bases and at J to 2 bases, leaving 0 bases not matched to a gene. This CDR3 spans 14 amino acids. The source is a woman aged 18-35 years in good health. The chain links TRBV7-8 to TRBJ1-5; TRBD1 matches 7 bases. The sample comprised stem cell memory CD4+ T cells from blood. The CDR3 region is CASSLTGGNQPQHF. The CDR3 DNA reads TGTGCCAGCAGCTTAACAGGGGGCAATCAGCCCCAGCATTTT. The full variable domain, its missing parts supplied by reference TRBV7-8 and TRBJ1-5, is GAGVSQSPRYKVAKRGQDVALRCDPISGHVSLFWYQQALGQGPEFLTYFQNEAQLDKSGLPSDRFFAERPEGSVSTLKIQRTQQEDSAVYLCASSLTGGNQPQHFGDGTRLSIL.